Below, 3 T cell receptor beta chains from the same sample are listed, as sequenced in a study of shared clonotypes between healthy human individuals. Sequencing used immunoSEQ multiplex PCR; TCRdb keeps in-frame clones, though not all of them. The sample includes about 2.2 million clones, 93% seen only once; the top ten take approximately 1.7%. Naive CD8 cells lacked CD45RO, underwent positive selection for CCR7 and left out terminally differentiated effector memory CD45RA+ cells. The sample taken for sequencing was naive CD8+ T cells from PBMCs. These receptors came from a man between 18 and 35 years old in good health. Some clones in this sample may be carry-over from other donors' samples.

The rearrangement uses TRBV28 and TRBJ2-7, with 9 bases identical to TRBD2. CDR1 and CDR2 (germline): MDHEN, SYDVKM. CDR3 length: 14 amino acids. Trimming took 6 bases from V and 5 from J; bases not matched to a gene: 8. For the CDR3, the DNA is TGTGCCAGCAGCTATAGCGGGAGTCTAAACGAGCAGTACTTC. Translated, it gives CASSYSGSLNEQYF.

The chain's CDR3 is CASRENSGSSTDTQYF. CDR3 nucleotides: TGTGCCAGCAGAGAGAATAGCGGGTCTAGCACAGATACGCAGTATTTT. This rearrangement joins TRBV27 to TRBJ2-3; TRBD2 aligns across 7 bases. Trimming cost V 6 bases and J 0 bases; bases outside gene matches: 9. Germline V CDR1 and CDR2: MNHEY, SMNVEV (reference sequence). This CDR3 region has 16 residues.

There are a few counts of this clone. The chain couples TRBV30 to TRBJ1-1; no definite D call. The V and J ends lost 4 bases and 5 bases respectively, with 11 bases between them. Germline V gene sequence: CDR1 GTSNPN, CDR2 SVGIG (reference sequence). There are 12 residues in the CDR3. Here the CDR3 DNA reads TGTGCCTGGACTCAAGGGTTGACTGAAGCTTTCTTT. Protein product: CAWTQGLTEAFF.